This record looks at one T cell receptor beta chain sequence and its context. CDR1 is MNHEY and CDR2 is SVGAGI in the germline V gene. V was pared by 2 bases and J by 7 bases, with 8 bases of the junction left unmatched. This CDR3 contains 15 residues. The sample comes from a study of blood T cell repertoires in COVID-19. Study background: Samples of COVID-19 (acute and convalescent) were obtained from the United States, Italy and Spain. Sample material is recorded as cDNA or gDNA derived from T cells, B-cell-depleted T cells, or PBMCs.

How the authors handled the data: Cell counts per sample came from amplifying reference gene primers. TCRdb keeps only in-frame clones here, not all; method: immunoSEQ multiplex PCR. The V and J calls and clone size come from that table; D and trimming were worked out from the DNA. Among 150,000 or so clones listed, roughly nine tenths were seen once. Sequencing used peripheral blood. This rearrangement joins TRBV6-5 to TRBJ1-1, with 9 bases identical to TRBD1. This sequence originates from a man in his 60s with acute or convalescent COVID-19. As DNA, the CDR3 is TGTGCCAGCAGTTACACAACAACAGGGGGCTTTGAAGCTTTCTTT. Its translation: CASSYTTTGGFEAFF.